Detailed here is one T cell receptor beta chain. The V gene's germline CDR1 is SGHTA and CDR2 FQGTGA. Trimming at V came to 4 bases and at J to 5 bases, leaving 5 bases not matched to a gene. CDR3 length: 17 residues. Donors were grouped by their self-reported clinical history. The entry originates in a study of blood T cell repertoires in COVID-19. The wider study: The cDNA or gDNA used as material had been derived from T cells, B-cell-depleted T cells, or PBMCs.

The method was immunoSEQ multiplex PCR; TCRdb's version includes in-frame clones alone and lacks a portion of them. The sample yields some 250,000 clones, roughly nine tenths seen once. The specimen was PBMCs or T cells enriched from blood (not recorded which). The chain employs TRBV7-3 and TRBJ2-1; TRBD2 matches 16 bases. This receptor was obtained from a woman aged 25 to 45 with acute COVID-19. The CDR3 sequence is CASSSSGTSGGDNEQFF. The CDR3 bases are TGTGCCAGCAGCTCCTCCGGGACTAGCGGGGGGGACAATGAGCAGTTCTTC.